This T cell receptor (beta chain) was obtained from a study of T cell changes during pregnancy in multiple sclerosis. The count of this clone is one. TCRdb's table, derived via immunoSEQ multiplex PCR, lists solely in-frame clones and lacks some. The repertoire holds around 130,000 clones, with around 95% as singletons. Germline V gene data show CDR1 as MGHDK and CDR2 as SYGVNS. The CDR3 is 14 amino acids. V gave up 4 bases and J gave up 8 bases; unmatched junction bases: 5. This TCR came from a female donor with multiple sclerosis, enrolled in a pregnancy study. Sample: peripheral blood, taken after pregnancy. The chain has TRBV25-1 and TRBJ1-4, with 9 bases fitting TRBD1. The CDR3 bases are TGTGCCAGCAGTGGTATCGGGACAGGGGAAAAACTGTTTTTT. Translation: CASSGIGTGEKLFF.